This TCR beta chain was recorded in a study of blood T cell repertoires in COVID-19. Study information: Some COVID-19 samples were acute and others convalescent; all came from the United States, Italy and Spain. PBMCs, B-cell-depleted T cells, or T cells provided the cDNA or gDNA that made up the material.

This CDR3 is built from 12 residues. Germline V gives CDR1 SQVTM, CDR2 ANQGSEA. J lost 4 bases, V lost 7 bases, and 4 bases had no gene match. Authors' processing steps: Reference gene primer amplification in the assay estimated nucleated cell counts. Clones were read by immunoSEQ multiplex PCR, and TCRdb kept only the in-frame ones, dropping some. That table gives V, J and clone size, and the DNA gave D and trimming. Among 340,000 or so clones listed, around 83% were seen once. The sequencing input was peripheral blood. The receptor was derived from a man aged 30 to 39 with active or convalescent COVID-19. The rearrangement joins TRBV29-1 to TRBJ1-1, with 9 positions matching TRBD1. CDR3 nucleotides: TGCAGCGGGGACAGGGTGGGCACTGAAGCTTTCTTT. It encodes CSGDRVGTEAFF.